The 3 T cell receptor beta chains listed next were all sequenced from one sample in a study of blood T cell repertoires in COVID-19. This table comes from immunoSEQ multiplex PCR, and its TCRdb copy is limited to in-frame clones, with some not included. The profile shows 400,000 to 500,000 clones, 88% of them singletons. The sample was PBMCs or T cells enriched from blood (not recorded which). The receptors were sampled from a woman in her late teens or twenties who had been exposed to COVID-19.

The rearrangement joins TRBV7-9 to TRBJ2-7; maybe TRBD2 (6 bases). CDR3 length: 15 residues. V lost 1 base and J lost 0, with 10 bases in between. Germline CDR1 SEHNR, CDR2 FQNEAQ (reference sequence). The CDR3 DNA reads TGTGCCAGCAGCTTAGTTTCCGGGAGCTCCTACGAGCAGTACTTC. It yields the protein CASSLVSGSSYEQYF.

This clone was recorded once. This CDR3 is CASSPPTGANTGELFF. Written as DNA, the CDR3 is TGTGCCAGCAGCCCACCGACAGGGGCGAACACCGGGGAGCTGTTTTTT. This chain links TRBV7-2 with TRBJ2-2; 8 bases map to TRBD1. Unmatched junction bases numbered 5, after V lost 5 bases and J lost 0 bases. Germline V gives CDR1 SGHTA, CDR2 FQGNSA. The CDR3 has 16 amino acids.

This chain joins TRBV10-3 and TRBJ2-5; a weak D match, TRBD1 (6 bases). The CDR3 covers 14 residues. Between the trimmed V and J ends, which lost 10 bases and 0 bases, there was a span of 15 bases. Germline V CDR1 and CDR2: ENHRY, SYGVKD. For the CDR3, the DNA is TGTGCCACCGAAGAGGGGGACAACCAAGAGACCCAGTACTTC. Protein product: CATEEGDNQETQYF.